Sample share makes the clone carrying this T cell receptor (beta chain) medium-sized (0.01 to 0.1%). Its antigen is not known. Trimming left V 1 base short and J 7 bases short, with 8 bases between. Germline V gene sequence: CDR1 SEHNR, CDR2 FQNEAQ (reference sequence). The CDR3 contains 13 residues. The sample belongs to a study of immune heterogeneity within non-small cell lung tumors. Across the whole study: In total, the tumors were 4 squamous cell carcinomas, about ten non-squamous carcinomas and 1 not otherwise specified. Study outcomes and limitations: The study found high-frequency T-cell receptor beta clonotypes largely distinct between individual patients. Each patient's tumor sites shared recurring identical dominant CDR3 beta clonotypes, and individual sites also carried their own high-frequency clones.

The template consisted of bulk tumor genomic DNA, with roughly 0.65 ug used per sample. Surgical sampling yielded several biopsies per primary tumor (spaced far apart). Patients underwent curative surgery for untreated, newly diagnosed non-small cell lung cancer. Donors were newly diagnosed non-small cell lung cancer patients having surgery with curative intent. A multiplex PCR containing 32 V primers and 13 J primers was used to amplify TCR beta CDR3. TCRdb re-derived calls from the multiplex PCR reads in MiXCR, one entry per CDR3 protein. Of almost 2,000 distinct CDR3 sequences detected, 25% to 30% appear once; the ten largest clones hold 28%.

The receptor's source is a man aged 55-75 years with non-small cell lung cancer. V and J are TRBV7-9 and TRBJ2-1; D is unclear. The sequenced material came from lung tumor tissue. The CDR3 region has the DNA TGTGCCAGCAGCTTAGGATGGGGAAATGAGCAGTTCTTC. Amino acid sequence: CASSLGWGNEQFF. Variable domain in full (rest from reference TRBV7-9 and TRBJ2-1): DTGVSQNPRHKITKRGQNVTFRCDPISEHNRLYWYRQTLGQGPEFLTYFQNEAQLEKSRLLSDRFSAERPKGSFSTLEIQRTEQGDSAMYLCASSLGWGNEQFFGPGTRLTVL.